The clone carrying this T cell receptor (beta chain) appeared many times. Together with a sample-barcoded 5' primer, a J-beta primer mix was included in a second PCR lasting roughly 7 to 11 cycles. MiXCR, run by TCRdb on the 5' RACE reads, gives a single entry per CDR3 protein. The sample has over a million distinct CDR3 sequences; 35% to 50% are singletons. This entry comes from a study of blood T cells in healthy people across ages. The CDR3 spans 15 residues. The V segment lost 3 bases and the J segment 3 bases; nucleotides outside the gene matches: 4. CDR1 is KGHDR and CDR2 is SFDVKD in the germline V gene.

The sequence was obtained from a woman aged 55-75 years in good health. The specimen sequenced was blood. V gene TRBV24-1 combines with J gene TRBJ2-3, with 8 positions matching TRBD1. CDR3 amino acids: CATSDRQGMTDTQYF. CDR3 bases: TGTGCCACCAGTGATAGACAGGGGATGACAGATACGCAGTATTTT.